This T cell receptor beta chain was documented in a study of sequential checkpoint blockade in melanoma. Generated by immunoSEQ multiplex PCR, the TCRdb table keeps only in-frame clones and is missing some. The table shows around 7,500 clones, with 60% occurring only once. Documented treatment: randomized to nivolumab then ipilimumab (arm A) or the reverse (arm B). Sorted cells were live CD3+CD8+, lacking CD19 and CD56, from PBMCs. The sample in question was CD8+ T cells sorted from blood (inferred from file names), obtained from a patient given nivolumab and ipilimumab in sequence. This receptor was identified in a human donor with melanoma.

The CDR3, as DNA: TGTGCCAGTAGTACGCGACAGGCTCCTACCTACGAGCAGTACTTC. It yields the protein CASSTRQAPTYEQYF. The chain is built from TRBV19 and TRBJ2-7, with D maybe TRBD1 (6 bases). The CDR3 covers 15 residues. Trimming took 4 bases from V and 2 from J, leaving 15 bases between them. Germline V gives CDR1 LNHDA, CDR2 SQIVND (reference sequence).